The entry below describes one T cell receptor (beta chain). The antigen is unknown. These data come from a study of cytomegalovirus exposure and HLA in healthy donors. Study-level results: Researchers reported from a later analysis that most CMV-associated TCR beta chains appeared HLA-restricted.

With 60 Vbeta and 13 Jbeta primers, the PCR was carried out. The table came from immunoSEQ multiplex PCR; TCRdb's copy has only in-frame clones and leaves some out. The table lists about 200,000 clones, approximately 77% of them singletons. Material: PBMCs. This receptor was obtained from a man in his forties in good health and CMV-seropositive.

The DNA of the CDR3 is TGTGCCAGCAGCCGGACAGGGAAAGGCGAGCAGTACTTC. Its translation is CASSRTGKGEQYF. J is TRBJ2-5 and V is TRBV11-1; 8 nucleotides match TRBD1. The end of the DNA is better explained by TRBJ2-7, so the J call may be wrong. CDR3 length: 13 amino acids. Germline-derived CDR1 and CDR2 are SGHAT and FQDESV (reference sequence).